The 5 T cell receptor beta chains presented below share a single source sample, sequenced in a study of blood T cell repertoires in COVID-19. TCRdb's table, derived via immunoSEQ multiplex PCR, lists solely in-frame clones and lacks some. The table shows tens of thousands of clones, with around 86% occurring only once. The sample consisted of peripheral blood. These receptor sequences come from a man aged 55-75 years with COVID-19, enrolled during active disease.

This rearrangement joins TRBV5-8 to TRBJ1-2, with 7 bases identical to TRBD1. Trimming removed 4 bases from V and 4 bases from J; junction bases left unmatched: 13. Looked up from germline, CDR1 is SGHTS and CDR2 is YDEGEE. The CDR3 has 16 amino acids. CDR3 DNA: TGTGCCAGCAGCCCAGCTAGGACAGGAGCTCTCTATGGCTACACCTTC. Translation gives CASSPARTGALYGYTF.

The chain combines TRBV4-1 with TRBJ2-1, with TRBD2 matching over 15 bases. The J segment lost 3 bases and the V segment lost 3 bases, leaving 6 bases of the junction unmatched. The CDR3 consists of 18 residues. Looked up from germline, CDR1 is MGHRA and CDR2 is YSYEKL. The CDR3 DNA follows: TGCGCCAGCAGCCATACCGGACTAGCGGGAGGGATCTACAATGAGCAGTTCTTC. This codes for CASSHTGLAGGIYNEQFF.

The genes are TRBV5-4 and TRBJ2-2; TRBD1 might be the D (5 bases). The V end was cut by 2 bases, the J end by 4 bases, with 9 bases between. Germline CDR1 is SGHNT and CDR2 is YYREEE (reference sequence). CDR3 length: 14 amino acids. The chain's CDR3 is CASSFGQLTGELFF. The CDR3 DNA reads TGTGCCAGCAGCTTTGGACAACTCACCGGGGAGCTGTTTTTT.

In regard to this clone: Mismatch with germline at one junction end may stem from a read error. The gene calls are TRBV11-2 and TRBJ1-5; TRBD1 agrees at 7 bases. This CDR3 contains 14 residues. Per the germline V gene, CDR1 is SGHAT and CDR2 is FQNNGV. This CDR3 reads CASSIDRANQPQHF. The CDR3 DNA follows: TGTGCCAGCAGCATAGACAGGGCGAATCAGCCCCAGCATTTT.

With respect to this clone: The germline gene is not matched at one end of the junction; a read error may be the cause. The CDR3 sequence is CASNERGDTQYF. The CDR3 bases are TGCGCCAGCAATGAGAGGGGGGATACGCAGTATTTT. V and J are TRBV10-1 and TRBJ2-3; maybe TRBD1 (6 bases). CDR3 size: 12 residues. Germline CDR1 WNHNN, CDR2 SYGVQD (reference sequence).